This T cell receptor beta chain was captured by sequencing in a study of blood T cell repertoires in COVID-19. Study background: The samples span acute and convalescent COVID-19 from the United States, Italy and Spain.

CDR1 SGHTA and CDR2 FQGNSA come from the germline V gene. V shed 5 bases, J shed 5 bases, and the junction held 18 bases outside the gene matches. The CDR3 covers 18 residues. Here immunoSEQ multiplex PCR was the method, and the copy in TCRdb shows in-frame clones only, minus some. This table has 200,000 or so clones, 85% to 90% appearing once. This sequence originates from a person aged 70 to 85 with COVID-19, enrolled during active disease. Material: peripheral blood. The chain couples TRBV7-2 to TRBJ2-5; 9 bases line up with TRBD2. CDR3: CASSLVRGLAGRWETQYF. CDR3 coding DNA: TGTGCCAGCAGCCTAGTCCGGGGACTAGCCGGCCGGTGGGAGACCCAGTACTTC.